The 30 T cell receptor beta chains below all came from one sample that was sequenced in a study of T cells expressing NK-cell markers. TCRdb re-called the 5' RACE reads and catalogs CDR3 proteins one per entry, DNA excluded. This sample lists 500,000 to 700,000 distinct CDR3 sequences; its ten largest clones have roughly 3.5%. Sequencing was carried out using blood T cells: a sorted CD56 or NKG2C T cell subset, CD4+ or CD8+ T cells, or bulk PBMC T cells (not recorded which). These receptors were taken from a man between 18 and 35 years old in good health.

J is TRBJ2-3 and V is TRBV7-2; TCRdb proposes TRBD1, but this gene call is untestable without DNA. Germline assignment: CDR1 SGHTA and CDR2 FQGNSA. The length of the CDR3 is 16 residues. This CDR3 is CASSLVGGSWTDTQYF.

The chain combines TRBV3-1 with TRBJ2-5; TCRdb reports TRBD1, a call that lacks DNA to check it against. Germline-derived CDR1 and CDR2 are LGHDT and YNNKEL (reference sequence). This CDR3 is built from 15 residues. The CDR3 sequence: CASSKTGLRQETQYF.

The chain is built from TRBV4-1 and TRBJ1-4; TCRdb's D call of TRBD1 is untestable without DNA. The CDR3 consists of 16 residues. The V gene's germline CDR1 is MGHRA and CDR2 YSYEKL. The chain's CDR3 is CASSQDIGQGGEKLFF.

The CDR3 sequence is CASSSLAGGRGSEKLFF. The chain uses TRBV5-5 and TRBJ1-4; lacking DNA, the TRBD1 call made by TCRdb goes unchecked. The germline V gene has CDR1 SGHKS and CDR2 YYEKEE (reference sequence). The CDR3 sequence is 17 residues long.

The chain combines TRBV29-1 with TRBJ2-7. Per the germline V gene, CDR1 is SQVTM and CDR2 is ANQGSEA. The CDR3 consists of 13 residues. The CDR3 is CSVVGRSFYEQYF.

The chain is built from TRBV12-3 or TRBV12-4 and TRBJ2-1; TCRdb's D gene call, TRBD2, goes unchecked for lack of DNA. There are 13 residues in the CDR3. The CDR3 sequence: CASTLADYNEQFF.

Here the CDR3 reads CASSETGKGISGANVLTF. This rearrangement joins TRBV2 to TRBJ2-6; TCRdb designates TRBD1, a call that cannot be tested without DNA. This CDR3 contains 18 residues. CDR1 is SNHLY and CDR2 is FYNNEI in the germline V gene.

The chain is built from TRBV5-1 and TRBJ2-5; the D call from TCRdb, TRBD2, cannot be confirmed without DNA. Looked up from germline, CDR1 is SGHRS and CDR2 is YFSETQ. CDR3 length: 14 amino acids. Here the CDR3 reads CASSRPPGQETQYF.

The chain joins TRBV4-1 to TRBJ1-1. CDR3 size: 12 residues. Looked up from germline, CDR1 is MGHRA and CDR2 is YSYEKL. This chain's CDR3 is CASSHGGAEAFF.

This chain connects TRBV7-9 to TRBJ1-3; checking the TCRdb D call of TRBD1 is not possible without DNA. This CDR3 spans 16 amino acids. Germline V gene lookup returns CDR1 SEHNR and CDR2 FQNEAQ (reference sequence). The CDR3 sequence is CASSRTLGQGTNTIYF.

The chain has TRBV20-1 and TRBJ2-7; the D call of TRBD1 rests on TCRdb alone, since no DNA is present to check it. The CDR3 extends over 14 amino acids. Germline CDR1 DFQATT, CDR2 SNEGSKA (reference sequence). The CDR3 protein is CSVSVGRGTYEQYF.

The chain carries TRBV20-1 and TRBJ2-7; TCRdb gives TRBD1 as the D gene, but with no DNA this cannot be confirmed. The CDR3 loop spans 14 amino acids. Per germline, CDR1 DFQATT and CDR2 SNEGSKA (reference sequence). The CDR3 spells CSTLGAYSSYEQYF.

The gene calls are TRBV29-1 and TRBJ2-3; TCRdb reports TRBD2, a call that lacks DNA to check it against. The CDR3 covers 16 residues. The germline CDR1 and CDR2 sequences are SQVTM and ANQGSEA. The CDR3 spells CSVGPAGKLRTNTQYF.

The rearrangement joins TRBV6-1 to TRBJ2-2; absent DNA, TCRdb's TRBD2 call cannot be checked. In germline, CDR1 is MNHNS, CDR2 SASEGT. The CDR3 totals 13 residues. The chain's CDR3 is CASQTGEAGELFF.

The chain joins TRBV7-2 to TRBJ2-7; TCRdb designates TRBD1, a call that cannot be tested without DNA. The CDR3 loop spans 16 amino acids. Per germline, CDR1 SGHTA and CDR2 FQGNSA. The CDR3 region is CASSLGWGAVRYEQYF.

The V gene is TRBV20-1, the J gene TRBJ2-7; TCRdb names TRBD1, which stays unverified in the absence of DNA. In germline, CDR1 is DFQATT, CDR2 SNEGSKA (reference sequence). CDR3 length: 16 residues. The CDR3 sequence is CSARATLSIHPYEQYF.

V is TRBV5-6 and J is TRBJ2-3; TCRdb names TRBD1, which stays unverified in the absence of DNA. Germline CDR1 and CDR2: SGHDT and YYEEEE. The CDR3 has 16 amino acids. CDR3 region: CASSSMGQPFTDTQYF.

The V and J genes are TRBV5-1 and TRBJ2-1; without DNA, the TCRdb call of TRBD1 cannot be checked. Germline values: CDR1 SGHRS, CDR2 YFSETQ. The CDR3 runs 17 residues. The CDR3 sequence: CASSSPLSGEVGNEQFF.

The chain links TRBV14 to TRBJ2-3. Germline lookup yields CDR1 SGHDN and CDR2 FVKESK. This CDR3 is 17 amino acids long. This CDR3 reads CASSQDSAARSTDTQYF.

The chain employs TRBV5-1 and TRBJ2-3; no DNA is available, so the TRBD1 call from TCRdb remains unchecked. Germline CDR1 is SGHRS and CDR2 is YFSETQ. This CDR3 is 14 amino acids long. The CDR3 region is CATHPTGGTDTQYF.

J is TRBJ1-1 and V is TRBV5-1; as DNA is missing, the TRBD1 call by TCRdb cannot be tested. This CDR3 is built from 17 residues. In germline, CDR1 is SGHRS, CDR2 YFSETQ. The CDR3 sequence is CASSPRIQGGVVTEAFF.

V is TRBV6-1 and J is TRBJ2-3; TCRdb designates TRBD1, a call that cannot be tested without DNA. The germline gives CDR1 MNHNS, CDR2 SASEGT. CDR3 length equals 16 residues. CDR3 region: CASSEWDSLTTDTQYF.

The rearrangement links TRBV25-1 to TRBJ2-1; the D gene TCRdb calls, TRBD2, cannot be checked with no DNA. CDR1 MGHDK and CDR2 SYGVNS come from the germline V gene. The CDR3 runs to 14 residues. CDR3 amino acids: CASSEVGRKNEQFF.

J is TRBJ1-2 and V is TRBV29-1; TCRdb's assignment of TRBD1 cannot be checked, as there is no DNA. The CDR3 extends over 13 amino acids. Germline CDR1 and CDR2: SQVTM and ANQGSEA. The CDR3 is CSVRGGTVYGYTF.

The chain employs TRBV5-1 and TRBJ2-5; with no DNA, the TCRdb D assignment of TRBD1 cannot be verified. There are 14 residues in the CDR3. Per the germline V gene, CDR1 is SGHRS and CDR2 is YFSETQ. CDR3 protein: CASSRDRELQTQYF. The full variable domain, with the rest looked up from reference TRBV5-1 and TRBJ2-5, is KAGVTQTPRYLIKTRGQQVTLSCSPISGHRSVSWYQQTPGQGLQFLFEYFSETQRNKGNFPGRFSGRQFSNSRSEMNVSTLELGDSALYLCASSRDRELQTQYFGPGTRLLVL.

This chain joins TRBV30 and TRBJ2-5; the D call from TCRdb, TRBD2, cannot be confirmed without DNA. Germline V lookup: CDR1 GTSNPN, CDR2 SVGIG (reference sequence). The length of the CDR3 is 14 residues. CDR3 in amino acids: CAWSPGGSQETQYF.

The chain joins TRBV20-1 to TRBJ1-2; no DNA is available, so the TRBD1 call from TCRdb remains unchecked. This CDR3 contains 14 residues. Germline CDR1 is DFQATT and CDR2 is SNEGSKA (reference sequence). The CDR3 sequence is CSARDPRGGVGYTF.

CDR3 amino acids: CASRVTGANYGYTF. The V and J genes are TRBV2 and TRBJ1-2; TCRdb designates TRBD1, a call that cannot be tested without DNA. CDR1 and CDR2 from the germline V gene are SNHLY and FYNNEI. This CDR3 is 14 amino acids long.

The rearrangement uses TRBV7-9 and TRBJ2-3; the TRBD1 assignment by TCRdb is unverifiable without DNA. The CDR3 length is 14 residues. The germline gives CDR1 SEHNR, CDR2 FQNEAQ (reference sequence). CDR3: CASSPRGDTDTQYF.

The chain joins TRBV7-3 to TRBJ2-7; TCRdb lists TRBD1, though no DNA is available to test this call. The length of the CDR3 is 13 residues. Germline lookup yields CDR1 SGHTA and CDR2 FQGTGA. CDR3 sequence: CASSPGQGEEQYF.